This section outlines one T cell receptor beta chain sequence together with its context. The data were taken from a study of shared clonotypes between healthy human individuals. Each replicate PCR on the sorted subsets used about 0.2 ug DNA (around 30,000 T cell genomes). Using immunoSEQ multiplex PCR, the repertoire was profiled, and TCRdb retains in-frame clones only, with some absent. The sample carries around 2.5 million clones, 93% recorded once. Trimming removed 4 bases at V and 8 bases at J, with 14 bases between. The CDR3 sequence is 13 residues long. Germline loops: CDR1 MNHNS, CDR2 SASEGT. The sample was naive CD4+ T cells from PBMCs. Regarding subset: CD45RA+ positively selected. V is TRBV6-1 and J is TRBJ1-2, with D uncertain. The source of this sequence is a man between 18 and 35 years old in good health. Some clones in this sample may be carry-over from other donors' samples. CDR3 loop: CASSGYKGGGYTF. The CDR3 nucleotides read TGTGCCAGCAGTGGATATAAGGGAGGCGGCTACACCTTC.